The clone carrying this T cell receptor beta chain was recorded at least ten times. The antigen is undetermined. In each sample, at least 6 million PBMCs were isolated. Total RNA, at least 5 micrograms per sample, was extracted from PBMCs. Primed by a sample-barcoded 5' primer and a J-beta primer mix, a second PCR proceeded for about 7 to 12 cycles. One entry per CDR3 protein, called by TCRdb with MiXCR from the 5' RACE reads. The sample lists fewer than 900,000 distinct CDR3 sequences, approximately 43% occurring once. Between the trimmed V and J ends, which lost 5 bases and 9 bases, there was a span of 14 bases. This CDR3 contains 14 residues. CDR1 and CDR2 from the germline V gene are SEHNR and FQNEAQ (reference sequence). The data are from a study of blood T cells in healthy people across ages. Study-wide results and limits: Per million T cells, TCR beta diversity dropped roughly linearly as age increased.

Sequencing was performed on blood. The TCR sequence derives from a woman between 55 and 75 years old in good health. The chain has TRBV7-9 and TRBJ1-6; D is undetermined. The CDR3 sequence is CASSRVEVGSPLHF. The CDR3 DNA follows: TGTGCCAGCAGCCGGGTGGAGGTCGGTTCACCCCTCCACTTT.